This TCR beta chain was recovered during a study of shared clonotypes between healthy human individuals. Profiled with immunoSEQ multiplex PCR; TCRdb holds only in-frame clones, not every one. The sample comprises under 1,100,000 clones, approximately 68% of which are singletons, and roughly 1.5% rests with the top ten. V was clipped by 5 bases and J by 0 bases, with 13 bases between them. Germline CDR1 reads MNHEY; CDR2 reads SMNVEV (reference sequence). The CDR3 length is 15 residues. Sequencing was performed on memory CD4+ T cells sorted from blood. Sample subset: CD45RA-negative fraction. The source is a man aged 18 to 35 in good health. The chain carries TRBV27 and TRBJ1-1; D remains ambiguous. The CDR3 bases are TGTGCCAGCAGTCCCTCCGGAGGCGTGAACACTGAAGCTTTCTTT. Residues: CASSPSGGVNTEAFF.